This TCR beta chain is drawn from a study of T cells in Graves' hyperthyroidism and ophthalmopathy. Study-wide findings and caveats: Among clonotypes expanded in thyroid above 0.001, most were also found in blood. Patients with ophthalmopathy were separated from those with stable hyperthyroidism by a 13 V-J model.

The study excluded patients with uncontrolled infection, other autoimmune disease, pregnancy or lactation. The investigators amplified TCR beta CDR3 regions from RNA transcripts. The primer set for the first-round RT-PCR of the TCR CDR3 was HTBI. One entry per CDR3 protein results from TCRdb running MiXCR on the multiplex PCR reads. The repertoire holds about 530,000 distinct CDR3 sequences, with approximately 17% as singletons. This clonotype was seen repeatedly, ten times or more. Its antigen remains unidentified. The sequence derives from a woman aged 18-29 years with Graves' ophthalmopathy. Sequencing was performed on blood.

Here the CDR3 DNA reads TGTGCCAGCAGTTACTTCGGCCGGGACCAAGAGACCCAGTACTTC. Protein product: CASSYFGRDQETQYF. The rearrangement links TRBV6-6 to TRBJ2-5; D gene ambiguous. Germline CDR1 MNHNY, CDR2 SVGAGI (reference sequence). V was trimmed by 1 base and J by 0 bases, leaving 9 bases between them. The CDR3 is 15 residues long.